Listed below are T cell receptor beta chains from one sample, sequenced in a study of response to subunit inactivated influenza vaccine. TCRdb redid the calling of the RT-PCR reads with MiXCR, one entry per CDR3 protein. The data show some 600,000 distinct CDR3 sequences, with 13% to 15% seen just once and less than 9% held by the top ten. The material was PBMCs from blood, obtained 14 to 15 days before vaccination. The receptors were sampled from a man aged 45-65 years who received an inactivated influenza vaccine. CDR3s include the opening cysteine and the closing phenylalanine or tryptophan. A D gene is named only where the DNA matches it firmly. Clone size is given for some rows only: seen once, a few or many times, or a class if the clone is expanded.

clone_size,j_call,d_call,v_call,cdr3_aa,cdr3_nt
NA,TRBJ1-6,NA,TRBV20-1,CSASSPLGSSPLHF,TGCAGTGCTAGTTCCCCCCTAGGAAGTTCACCCCTCCACTTT
few,TRBJ2-7,TRBD1,TRBV28,CASSPADREPGEQYF,TGTGCCAGCAGTCCAGCAGACAGGGAACCGGGCGAGCAGTACTTC
few,TRBJ2-1,TRBD2,TRBV5-5,CASSLALAGPHEQFF,TGTGCCAGCAGCTTGGCGCTAGCGGGCCCTCATGAGCAGTTCTTC
few,TRBJ2-5,TRBD2,TRBV27,CASSLSGTSEETQYF,TGTGCCAGCAGTTTATCGGGGACTAGCGAAGAGACCCAGTACTTC
NA,TRBJ2-1,NA,TRBV7-9,CASSPEQGSSSYNEQFF,TGTGCCAGCAGCCCGGAACAGGGCTCAAGCTCCTACAATGAGCAGTTCTTC
many,TRBJ2-2,TRBD2,TRBV2,CASSEVAGYTGELFF,TGTGCCAGCAGTGAGGTAGCGGGGTACACCGGGGAGCTGTTTTTT
few,TRBJ1-5,TRBD1,TRBV28,CASSLKRTGVGNQPQHF,TGTGCCAGCAGTTTAAAGAGGACAGGGGTTGGCAATCAGCCCCAGCATTTT
few,TRBJ2-3,TRBD2,TRBV6-6,CASMAGDTDTQYF,TGTGCCAGCATGGCGGGAGACACAGATACGCAGTATTTT
NA,TRBJ2-3,NA,TRBV21-1,CASSKEDTDTQYF,TGTGCCAGCAGCAAAGAAGACACAGATACGCAGTATTTT
few,TRBJ1-1,TRBD1,TRBV12-3/TRBV12-4,CASSPRTGVVNTEAFF,TGTGCCAGCAGTCCCCGGACAGGGGTAGTTAACACTGAAGCTTTCTTT
few,TRBJ2-5,NA,TRBV12-3/TRBV12-4,CASSAGTLETQYF,TGTGCCAGCAGTGCCGGGACACTCGAGACCCAGTACTTC
NA,TRBJ2-5,TRBD1,TRBV29-1,CSVERDRGTTQYF,TGCAGCGTTGAGCGGGACAGGGGAACGACCCAGTACTTC
few,TRBJ1-6,NA,TRBV30,CAWNQLGPPLHF,TGTGCCTGGAATCAACTAGGGCCCCCCCTCCACTTT
NA,TRBJ2-7,TRBD1,TRBV6-1,CASSRQGIPYEQYF,TGTGCCAGCAGCAGACAGGGAATTCCCTACGAGCAGTACTTC
NA,TRBJ2-4,NA,TRBV10-3,CAISELSQASAKNIQYF,TGTGCCATCAGTGAACTCAGCCAGGCATCCGCCAAAAACATTCAGTACTTC
many,TRBJ2-3,TRBD1,TRBV5-1,CASSLTRGSTDTQYF,TGCGCCAGCAGCCTTACCAGGGGGAGCACAGATACGCAGTATTTT
once,TRBJ1-2,NA,TRBV10-3,CAISPGPSPIGYTF,TGTGCCATCAGCCCGGGCCCCTCACCGATTGGCTACACCTTC
NA,TRBJ2-3,NA,TRBV7-9,CASSFAQGADTQYF,TGTGCCAGCAGCTTCGCACAGGGAGCAGATACGCAGTATTTT
few,TRBJ1-5,NA,TRBV7-9,CASSLGSGAGNQPQHF,TGTGCCAGCAGCTTAGGATCCGGGGCAGGCAATCAGCCCCAGCATTTT
few,TRBJ2-4,NA,TRBV4-3,CASSQDLKGPLHIQYF,TGCGCCAGCAGCCAAGACTTGAAGGGCCCATTACACATTCAGTACTTC
NA,TRBJ2-3,NA,TRBV7-8,CASSLGLVRDTQYF,TGTGCCAGCAGCTTAGGACTAGTGAGAGATACGCAGTATTTT
NA,TRBJ2-2,TRBD1,TRBV12-3/TRBV12-4,CASIRDRLANTGELFF,TGTGCCAGCATTCGGGACAGACTCGCGAACACCGGGGAGCTGTTTTTT
NA,TRBJ2-1,NA,TRBV19,CASSAHRVEQFF,TGTGCCAGTAGTGCCCACCGGGTCGAGCAGTTCTTC
NA,TRBJ1-2,NA,TRBV20-1,CSALRQVYGYTF,TGCAGTGCCCTCCGACAGGTCTATGGCTACACCTTC
NA,TRBJ2-1,TRBD2,TRBV28,CASSQKHYLRGVRNEQFF,TGTGCCAGCAGCCAAAAACACTACCTCCGGGGGGTAAGGAATGAGCAGTTCTTC
few,TRBJ2-5,NA,TRBV7-9,CASSPGQGDETQYF,TGTGCCAGCAGCCCGGGCCAGGGCGACGAGACCCAGTACTTC
NA,TRBJ2-5,TRBD1,TRBV5-5,CASSRSTGPQETQYF,TGTGCCAGCAGCAGATCGACAGGGCCCCAAGAGACCCAGTACTTC
NA,TRBJ2-1,TRBD2,TRBV2,CASSDSGGAYNEQFF,TGTGCCAGCAGTGATAGCGGGGGGGCCTACAATGAGCAGTTCTTC
few,TRBJ1-2,NA,TRBV6-1,CASSVPGTNYGYTF,TGTGCCAGCAGTGTTCCGGGGACTAACTATGGCTACACCTTC
NA,TRBJ2-7,NA,TRBV20-1,CSAQKNYEQYF,TGCAGTGCTCAGAAAAACTACGAGCAGTACTTC
few,TRBJ1-1,TRBD1,TRBV20-1,CSARIGTENTEAFF,TGCAGTGCTAGGATCGGGACAGAGAACACTGAAGCTTTCTTT
NA,TRBJ2-2,TRBD1,TRBV3-1,CASNQGAIGELFF,TGTGCCAGCAACCAGGGGGCGATCGGGGAGCTGTTTTTT
once,TRBJ2-5,NA,TRBV9,CASSLMGGFETQYF,TGTGCCAGCAGCCTCATGGGGGGTTTCGAGACCCAGTACTTC
many,TRBJ2-7,NA,TRBV7-2,CASSLGVGSLGEQYF,TGTGCCAGCAGCTTAGGGGTTGGATCTTTAGGAGAGCAGTACTTC
NA,TRBJ2-1,NA,TRBV18,CASSPPQKGGDEQFF,TGTGCCAGCTCACCACCTCAGAAGGGTGGCGATGAGCAGTTCTTC
many,TRBJ2-7,TRBD2,TRBV20-1,CSARESGSVYEQYF,TGCAGTGCTAGAGAAAGCGGGAGTGTCTACGAGCAGTACTTC
few,TRBJ1-1,TRBD1,TRBV7-9,CASSSWDRGPRNTEAFF,TGTGCCAGCAGCTCATGGGACAGGGGGCCGAGGAACACTGAAGCTTTCTTT
NA,TRBJ2-5,NA,TRBV2,CASSEGEALKETQYF,TGTGCCAGCAGTGAAGGGGAGGCCCTCAAAGAGACCCAGTACTTC
NA,TRBJ1-1,NA,TRBV4-3,CACSQVLQATEAFF,TGCGCCTGCAGCCAGGTTTTACAGGCCACTGAAGCTTTCTTT
few,TRBJ2-3,NA,TRBV6-6,CASSRREDTQYF,TGTGCCAGCAGCCGCAGGGAAGATACGCAGTATTTT
NA,TRBJ2-1,TRBD2,TRBV11-3,CASSLEGTRPNEQFF,TGTGCCAGCAGCTTAGAAGGGACTAGGCCCAATGAGCAGTTCTTC
NA,TRBJ2-1,TRBD2,TRBV12-3/TRBV12-4,CASRKRELPDEQFF,TGTGCCAGCCGAAAGCGGGAGCTCCCCGATGAGCAGTTCTTC
NA,TRBJ2-7,NA,TRBV3-1,CASSQQNYEQYF,TGTGCCAGCAGCCAACAGAACTACGAGCAGTACTTC